Below, one T cell receptor beta chain is given with its context. Its target is not known. Germline and junction disagree at one end, which may indicate a read error. It was with unique molecular identifiers that the TCRbeta library was prepared. TCRdb recomputed calls from the PCR reads with MiXCR, one row per CDR3 protein. The table records about 340,000 distinct CDR3 sequences, about 17% of them present only once. These data are taken from a study of T-cell reconstitution after alpha-beta-depleted transplantation in children. Findings of the study overall: At one year after transplant, newly produced T cells mostly accounted for T-cell counts and diversity. TCRbeta diversity was high at day 60 in some patients (a result of surviving recipient T cells and thymic progenitors). Alpha-beta T cells present about two months after transplant were reported to originate from several hundred expanded graft clones.

CDR1 and CDR2 (germline): SGHRS, YFSETQ. CDR3 length: 14 amino acids. The gene calls are TRBV5-1 and TRBJ1-5; the match to TRBD1 covers 7 bases. This clonotype was sampled from a male patient aged 2-9 years who had a stem cell transplant for acute lymphoblastic leukemia, so the T cells may come from the graft donor. Sequences were derived from PBMCs, mostly from graft donor cells, sampled 360 days after TCRalphabeta/CD19-depleted stem cell transplant. CDR3 coding DNA: TGCGCCAGCAGCTTGGGACAGGGCAATCAGCCCCGGCATTTT. Translated: CASSLGQGNQPRHF.